The sequence of this T cell receptor beta chain was determined in a study of blood T cell repertoires in COVID-19. Study information: COVID-19 samples from acute and convalescent phases originated in the United States, Italy and Spain.

Per the study methods: Reference gene primers were amplified, and this amplification served to estimate nucleated cell counts. Sequenced by immunoSEQ multiplex PCR; TCRdb stores in-frame clones only, minus some. V, J and clone size derive from that table, while D and trimming were established from the DNA sequence. Of approximately 140,000 clones listed, roughly 84% are singletons. This clonotype was sampled from a woman between 50 and 59 years old who had been exposed to COVID-19. What was sequenced was PBMCs or T cells enriched from blood (not recorded which).

The CDR3 loop is CATSGDRVDDNEQFF. The CDR3 nucleotides are TGTGCCACCAGTGGTGACAGGGTCGACGACAATGAGCAGTTCTTC. The chain has TRBV24-1 and TRBJ2-1; 7 bases match TRBD1. The CDR3 is 15 amino acids. The J segment lost 5 bases and the V segment lost 5 bases, leaving 8 bases of the junction unmatched. Germline CDR1 KGHDR, CDR2 SFDVKD.